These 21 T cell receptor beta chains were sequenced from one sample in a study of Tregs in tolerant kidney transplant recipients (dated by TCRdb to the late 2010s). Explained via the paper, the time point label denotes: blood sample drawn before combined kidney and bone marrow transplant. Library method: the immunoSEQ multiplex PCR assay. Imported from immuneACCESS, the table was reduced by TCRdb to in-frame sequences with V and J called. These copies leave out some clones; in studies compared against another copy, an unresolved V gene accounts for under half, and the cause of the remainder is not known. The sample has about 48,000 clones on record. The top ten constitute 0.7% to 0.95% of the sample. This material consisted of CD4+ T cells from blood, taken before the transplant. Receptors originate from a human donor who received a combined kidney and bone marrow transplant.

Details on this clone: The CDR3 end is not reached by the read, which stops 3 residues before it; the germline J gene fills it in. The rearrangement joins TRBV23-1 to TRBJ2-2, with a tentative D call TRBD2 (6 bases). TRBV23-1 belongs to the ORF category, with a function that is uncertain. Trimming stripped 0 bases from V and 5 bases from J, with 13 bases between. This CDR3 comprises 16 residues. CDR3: CASSQSAGYRTGELFF. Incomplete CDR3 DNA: TGCGCCAGCAGTCAATCGGCGGGATATCGTACCGGGGAG.

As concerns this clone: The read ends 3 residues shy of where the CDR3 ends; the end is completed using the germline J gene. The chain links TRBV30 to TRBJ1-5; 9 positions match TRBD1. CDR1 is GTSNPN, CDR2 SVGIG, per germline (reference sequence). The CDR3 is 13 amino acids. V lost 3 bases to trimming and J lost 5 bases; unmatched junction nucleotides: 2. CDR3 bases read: TGTGCCTGGAGCGGACAGGGGTATCAGCCC. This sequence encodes CAWSGQGYQP. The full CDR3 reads CAWSGQGYQPQHF.

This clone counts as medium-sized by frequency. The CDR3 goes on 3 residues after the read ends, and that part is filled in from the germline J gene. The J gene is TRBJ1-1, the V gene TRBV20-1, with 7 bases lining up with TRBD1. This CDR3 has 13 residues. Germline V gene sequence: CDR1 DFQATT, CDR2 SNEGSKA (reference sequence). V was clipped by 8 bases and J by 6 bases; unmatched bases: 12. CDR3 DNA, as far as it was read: TGCAGTTCGGGGAAGGGGGCGCCGTCTGAA. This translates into CSSGKGAPSE. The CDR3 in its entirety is CSSGKGAPSEAFF.

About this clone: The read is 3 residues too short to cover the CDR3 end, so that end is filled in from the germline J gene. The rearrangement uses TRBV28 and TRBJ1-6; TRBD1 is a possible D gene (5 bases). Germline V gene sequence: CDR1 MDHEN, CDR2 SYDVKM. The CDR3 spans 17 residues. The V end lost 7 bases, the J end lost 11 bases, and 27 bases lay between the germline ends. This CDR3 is CASTNSGGYGGNPPLHF. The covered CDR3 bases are TGTGCCAGCACCAACTCTGGGGGGTACGGAGGGAATCCACCC. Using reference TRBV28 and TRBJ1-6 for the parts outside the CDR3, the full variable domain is DVKVTQSSRYLVKRTGEKVFLECVQDMDHENMFWYRQDPGLGLRLIYFSYDVKMKEKGDIPEGYSVSREKKERFSLILESASTNQTSMYLCASTNSGGYGGNPPLHFGNGTRLTVT.

The CDR3 is CASSPWGQNTEAFF. The covered CDR3 bases are TGTGCCAGCAGCCCTTGGGGGCAGAACACTGAA. V gene TRBV7-7 combines with J gene TRBJ1-1, with D perhaps matching TRBD1 (6 bases). The read gets to within 3 residues of the CDR3 end, and the germline J gene fills in the rest. Germline V gene data show CDR1 as SSHAT and CDR2 as FNYEAQ (reference sequence). This CDR3 contains 14 residues. Trimming left V 5 bases short and J 1 base short, with 11 bases between.

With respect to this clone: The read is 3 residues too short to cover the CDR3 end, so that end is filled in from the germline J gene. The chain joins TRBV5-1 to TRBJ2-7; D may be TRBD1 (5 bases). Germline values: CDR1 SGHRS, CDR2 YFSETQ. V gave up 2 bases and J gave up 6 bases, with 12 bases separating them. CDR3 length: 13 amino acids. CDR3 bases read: TGCGCCAGCAGCTTCCTGACAGAAAGCGAG. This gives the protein CASSFLTESE. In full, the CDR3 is CASSFLTESEQYF.

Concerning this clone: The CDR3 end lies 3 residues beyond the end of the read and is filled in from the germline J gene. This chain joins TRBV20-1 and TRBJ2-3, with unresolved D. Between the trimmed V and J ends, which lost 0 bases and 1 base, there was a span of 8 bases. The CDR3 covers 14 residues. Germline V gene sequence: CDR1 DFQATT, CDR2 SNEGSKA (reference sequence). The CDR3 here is CSAREIGRTDTQYF. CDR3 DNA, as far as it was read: TGCAGTGCTAGAGAAATAGGGCGCACAGATACG.

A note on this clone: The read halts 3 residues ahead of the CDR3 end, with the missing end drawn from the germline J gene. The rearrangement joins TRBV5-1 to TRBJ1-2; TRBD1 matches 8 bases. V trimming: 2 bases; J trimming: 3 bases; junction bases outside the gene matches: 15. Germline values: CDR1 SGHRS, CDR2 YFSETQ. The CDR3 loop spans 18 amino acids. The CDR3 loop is CASSFRTVTGGGDYGYTF. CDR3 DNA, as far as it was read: TGCGCCAGCAGCTTTCGGACAGTCACAGGGGGTGGCGACTATGGC.

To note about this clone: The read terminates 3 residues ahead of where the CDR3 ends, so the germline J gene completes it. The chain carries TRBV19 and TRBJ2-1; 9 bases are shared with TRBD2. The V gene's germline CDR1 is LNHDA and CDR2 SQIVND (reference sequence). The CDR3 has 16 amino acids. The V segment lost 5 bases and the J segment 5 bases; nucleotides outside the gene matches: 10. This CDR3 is CASSPGGAGGNNEQFF. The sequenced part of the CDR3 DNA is TGTGCCAGTAGTCCGGGGGGAGCGGGAGGAAACAATGAG.

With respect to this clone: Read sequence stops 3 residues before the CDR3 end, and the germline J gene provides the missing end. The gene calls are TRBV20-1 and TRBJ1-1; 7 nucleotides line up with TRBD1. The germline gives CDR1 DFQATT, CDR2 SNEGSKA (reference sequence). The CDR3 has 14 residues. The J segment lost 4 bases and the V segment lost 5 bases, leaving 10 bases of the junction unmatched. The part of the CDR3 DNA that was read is TGCAGTGCTCCGACAGGGTCTGGGAGCACTGAA. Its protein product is CSAPTGSGSTE. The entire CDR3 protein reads CSAPTGSGSTEAFF.

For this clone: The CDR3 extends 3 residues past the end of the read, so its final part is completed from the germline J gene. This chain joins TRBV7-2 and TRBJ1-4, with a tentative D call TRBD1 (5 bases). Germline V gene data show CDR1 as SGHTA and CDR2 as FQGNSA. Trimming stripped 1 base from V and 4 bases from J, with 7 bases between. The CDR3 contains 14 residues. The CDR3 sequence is CASSLGGDNEKLFF. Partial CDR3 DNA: TGTGCCAGCAGCTTAGGAGGGGATAATGAAAAA.

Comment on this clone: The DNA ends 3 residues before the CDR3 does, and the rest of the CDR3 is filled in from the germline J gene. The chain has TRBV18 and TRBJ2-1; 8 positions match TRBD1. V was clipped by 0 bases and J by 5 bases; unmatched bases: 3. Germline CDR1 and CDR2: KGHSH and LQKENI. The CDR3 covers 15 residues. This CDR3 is CASSPPGQVNNEQFF. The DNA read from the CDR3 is TGTGCCAGCTCACCACCGGGACAGGTGAACAATGAG.

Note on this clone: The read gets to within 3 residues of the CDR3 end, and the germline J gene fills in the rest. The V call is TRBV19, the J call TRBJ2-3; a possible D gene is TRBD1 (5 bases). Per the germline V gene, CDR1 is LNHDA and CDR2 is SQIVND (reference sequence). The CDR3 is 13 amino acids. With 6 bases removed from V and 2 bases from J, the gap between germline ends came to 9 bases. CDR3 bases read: TGTGCCAGTAGCACACAGGTCACAGATACG. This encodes CASSTQVTDT. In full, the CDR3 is CASSTQVTDTQYF.

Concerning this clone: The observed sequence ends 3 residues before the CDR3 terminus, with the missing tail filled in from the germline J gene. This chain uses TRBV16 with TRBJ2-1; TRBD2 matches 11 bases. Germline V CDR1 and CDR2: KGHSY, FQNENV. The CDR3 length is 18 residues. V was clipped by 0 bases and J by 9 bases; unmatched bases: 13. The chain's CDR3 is CASSQSRLRASGRSEQFF. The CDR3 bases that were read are TGTGCCAGCAGCCAATCAAGACTCAGGGCTAGCGGGAGGAGTGAG.

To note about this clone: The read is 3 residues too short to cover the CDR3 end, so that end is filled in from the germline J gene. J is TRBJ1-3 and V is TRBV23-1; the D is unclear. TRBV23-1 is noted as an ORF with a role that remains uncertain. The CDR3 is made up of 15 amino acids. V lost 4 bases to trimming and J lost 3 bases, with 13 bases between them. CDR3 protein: CASSPDYLCGNTIYF. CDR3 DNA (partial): TGCGCCAGCAGTCCAGATTACCTCTGTGGAAACACC.

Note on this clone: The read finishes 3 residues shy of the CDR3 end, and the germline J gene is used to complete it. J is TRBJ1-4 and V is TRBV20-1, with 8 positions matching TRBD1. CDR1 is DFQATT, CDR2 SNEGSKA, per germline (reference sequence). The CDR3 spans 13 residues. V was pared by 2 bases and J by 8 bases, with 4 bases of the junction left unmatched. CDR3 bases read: TGCAGTGCTAGACAGGGGGCGGAAGAAAAA. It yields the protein CSARQGAEEK. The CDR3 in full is CSARQGAEEKLFF.

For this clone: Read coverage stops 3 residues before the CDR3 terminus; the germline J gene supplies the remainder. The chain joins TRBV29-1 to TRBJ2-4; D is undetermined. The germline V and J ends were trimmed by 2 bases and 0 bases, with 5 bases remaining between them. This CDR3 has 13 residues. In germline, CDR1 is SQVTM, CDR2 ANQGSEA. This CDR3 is CSVETVAKNIQYF. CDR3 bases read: TGCAGCGTTGAAACAGTAGCCAAAAACATT.

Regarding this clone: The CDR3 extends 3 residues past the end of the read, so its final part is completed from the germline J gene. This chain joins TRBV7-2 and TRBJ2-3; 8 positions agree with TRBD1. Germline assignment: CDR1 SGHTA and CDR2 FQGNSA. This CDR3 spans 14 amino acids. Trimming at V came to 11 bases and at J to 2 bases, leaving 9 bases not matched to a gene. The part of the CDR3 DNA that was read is TGTGCCGTCCGGGACAGGAGCTTCACAGATACG. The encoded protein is CAVRDRSFTDT. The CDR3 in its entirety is CAVRDRSFTDTQYF.

Partial CDR3 DNA: TGCGCCAGCAGCTTGGGCGTTGGGGGCTCTCGAGAGACC. This gives the protein CASSLGVGGSRET. The entire CDR3 protein reads CASSLGVGGSRETQYF. The genes are TRBV5-1 and TRBJ2-5; a weak D match, TRBD1 (6 bases). The DNA ends 3 residues before the CDR3 does, and the rest of the CDR3 is filled in from the germline J gene. The CDR3 consists of 16 residues. Germline CDR1 reads SGHRS; CDR2 reads YFSETQ. V shed 0 bases and J shed 4 bases, with 16 bases lying between them.

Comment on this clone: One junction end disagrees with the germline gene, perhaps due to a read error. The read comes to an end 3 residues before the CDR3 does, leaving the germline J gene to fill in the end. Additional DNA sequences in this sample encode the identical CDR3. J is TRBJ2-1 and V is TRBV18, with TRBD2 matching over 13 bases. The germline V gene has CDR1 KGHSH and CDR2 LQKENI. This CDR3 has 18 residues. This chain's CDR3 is CASSPLAGGGTAYNEQFF. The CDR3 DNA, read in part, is TGCGCCAGCTCACCACTAGCGGGAGGGGGTACGGCCTACAATGAG.

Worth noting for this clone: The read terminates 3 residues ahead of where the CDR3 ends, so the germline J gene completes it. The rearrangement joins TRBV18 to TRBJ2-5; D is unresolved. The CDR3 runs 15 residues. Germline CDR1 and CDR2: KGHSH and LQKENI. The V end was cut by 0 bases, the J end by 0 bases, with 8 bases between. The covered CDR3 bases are TGTGCCAGCTCACCACCGGCTCGATACCAAGAGACC. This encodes CASSPPARYQET. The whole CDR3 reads CASSPPARYQETQYF.